The 5 T cell receptor beta chains given below trace back to one sample, sequenced in a study of blood T cell repertoires in COVID-19. The table came from immunoSEQ multiplex PCR; TCRdb's copy has only in-frame clones and leaves some out. The table records under 300,000 clones, roughly 88% of them present only once. The sequencing sample was made of PBMCs or T cells enriched from blood (not recorded which). The receptors shown here come from a woman in her 40s who had been exposed to COVID-19.

The chain has TRBV25-1 and TRBJ2-3; no clear D. With 1 base removed from V and 0 bases from J, the gap between germline ends came to 5 bases. Per the germline V gene, CDR1 is MGHDK and CDR2 is SYGVNS. CDR3 length equals 14 residues. The CDR3 sequence: CASSELSSTDTQYF. The CDR3, as DNA: TGTGCCAGCAGTGAATTGAGTAGCACAGATACGCAGTATTTT.

The V call is TRBV21-1, the J call TRBJ1-2; the table's D call, TRBD1, has no DNA check behind it. TRBV21-1 is termed a pseudogene. This CDR3 contains 14 residues. The CDR3 spells CASSRAQLGYGYTF. The CDR3 nucleotides are TGTGCCAGCAGCAGGGCCCAGTTGGGCTATGGCTACACCTTC.

The J gene is TRBJ2-1, the V gene TRBV27; 9 bases map to TRBD2. The germline V gene has CDR1 MNHEY and CDR2 SMNVEV (reference sequence). V shed 2 bases, J shed 8 bases, and the junction held 1 base outside the gene matches. The length of the CDR3 is 13 residues. This chain's CDR3 is CASSLGGRDEQFF. CDR3 coding DNA: TGTGCCAGCAGTTTAGGCGGGAGGGATGAGCAGTTCTTC.

This chain joins TRBV19 and TRBJ2-1; tentatively, D is TRBD1 (7 bases). Germline values: CDR1 LNHDA, CDR2 SQIVND (reference sequence). V lost 6 bases to trimming and J lost 3 bases, with 12 bases between them. The CDR3 consists of 14 residues. The CDR3: CASRRQGGYNEQFF. In DNA form, the CDR3 reads TGTGCCAGTAGGCGACAGGGAGGCTACAATGAGCAGTTCTTC.

This clone showed up just once. CDR3 DNA sequence: TGTGCCAGCAGCTTAGCCCGGGGTAACACTGAAGCTTTCTTT. Residues: CASSLARGNTEAFF. This chain uses TRBV13 with TRBJ1-1, with D hard to call. The CDR3 is made up of 14 amino acids. Trimming removed 1 base at V and 2 bases at J, with 8 bases between. The germline V gene has CDR1 PRHDT and CDR2 FYEKMQ (reference sequence). Variable domain in full (rest from reference TRBV13 and TRBJ1-1): AAGVIQSPRHLIKEKRETATLKCYPIPRHDTVYWYQQGPGQDPQFLISFYEKMQSDKGSIPDRFSAQQFSDYHSELNMSSLELGDSALYFCASSLARGNTEAFFGQGTRLTVV.